These T cell receptor beta chains were read from a single sample in a study of T cells in Graves' hyperthyroidism and ophthalmopathy. From the multiplex PCR reads, TCRdb called clonotypes with MiXCR, one entry per CDR3 protein. The sample contains approximately 870,000 distinct CDR3 sequences, over 35% of which appear only once. Specimen: blood. Receptor source: a man aged 18 to 29 with Graves' hyperthyroidism. The CDR3 runs from the conserved cysteine through the conserved F or W. D genes are given only for firm matches. The size entry is marked missing in some rows and otherwise reads once, few, many or a size class.

>TRBJ1-6|NA|16|NA|TRBV12-3/TRBV12-4
CASSPSRSRRNSPLHF
TGTGCCAGCAGTCCTTCCCGCTCACGGCGCAATTCACCCCTCCACTTT
>TRBJ1-1|NA|13|NA|TRBV25-1
CASSELGATEAFF
TGTGCCAGCAGTGAGTTAGGGGCCACTGAAGCTTTCTTT
>TRBJ2-2|NA|16|NA|TRBV10-3
CAISDGVFEETGELFF
TGTGCCATCAGTGACGGAGTGTTCGAGGAAACGGGCGAGCTGTTTTTT
>TRBJ1-5|few|15|NA|TRBV14
CASSQDLGRTQPQHF
TGTGCCAGCAGCCAAGATCTAGGCAGGACTCAGCCCCAGCATTTT
>TRBJ2-2|NA|16|NA|TRBV7-9
CASRTGGGEDTGELFF
TGTGCCAGCAGGACCGGCGGCGGAGAGGACACCGGGGAGCTGTTTTTT
>TRBJ1-1|few|13|NA|TRBV19
CASNWDGDTEAFF
TGTGCCAGTAATTGGGACGGGGACACTGAAGCTTTCTTT
>TRBJ1-2|many|14|NA|TRBV9
CASSPSGGNEGYTF
TGTGCCAGCAGCCCCTCGGGAGGGAATGAGGGCTACACCTTC
>TRBJ2-7|many|15|NA|TRBV9
CASSGSGTGGYEQYF
TGTGCCAGCAGCGGATCCGGGACTGGAGGCTACGAGCAGTACTTC
>TRBJ2-7|many|13|NA|TRBV29-1
CSVEVVGVNEQYF
TGCAGCGTTGAAGTGGTCGGTGTTAACGAGCAGTACTTC
>TRBJ1-2|few|13|TRBD1|TRBV29-1
CSLSGRGRLGYTF
TGCAGCTTAAGTGGCAGGGGGCGCCTGGGCTACACCTTC
>TRBJ1-1|few|16|NA|TRBV7-2
CASSYAPGEGFAEAFF
TGTGCCAGCAGCTATGCTCCAGGGGAGGGCTTTGCTGAAGCTTTCTTT
>TRBJ1-3|few|16|NA|TRBV25-1
CASSSEQSGHGNTIYF
TGTGCCAGCAGTAGCGAACAATCGGGCCACGGAAACACCATATATTTT
>TRBJ2-7|NA|12|NA|TRBV29-1
CSVEGQDNEQYF
TGCAGCGTTGAAGGACAGGACAACGAGCAGTACTTC
>TRBJ1-2|many|10|NA|TRBV20-1
CSASGHGYTF
TGCAGTGCTAGCGGGCACGGCTACACCTTC
>TRBJ2-2|few|14|NA|TRBV20-1
CSARDLVNTGELFF
TGCAGTGCTAGAGATCTAGTGAACACCGGGGAGCTGTTTTTT
>TRBJ2-2|NA|14|TRBD1|TRBV29-1
CSVDRGWNTGELFF
TGCAGCGTGGACAGGGGCTGGAACACCGGGGAGCTGTTTTTT
>TRBJ2-2|NA|15|TRBD2|TRBV11-1
CASSWGGNHPGELFF
TGTGCCAGCAGCTGGGGGGGAAACCACCCCGGGGAGCTGTTTTTT
>TRBJ1-6|NA|16|TRBD1|TRBV10-2
CASSELGRGADSPLHF
TGTGCCAGCAGTGAACTTGGCAGGGGGGCGGATTCACCCCTCCACTTT